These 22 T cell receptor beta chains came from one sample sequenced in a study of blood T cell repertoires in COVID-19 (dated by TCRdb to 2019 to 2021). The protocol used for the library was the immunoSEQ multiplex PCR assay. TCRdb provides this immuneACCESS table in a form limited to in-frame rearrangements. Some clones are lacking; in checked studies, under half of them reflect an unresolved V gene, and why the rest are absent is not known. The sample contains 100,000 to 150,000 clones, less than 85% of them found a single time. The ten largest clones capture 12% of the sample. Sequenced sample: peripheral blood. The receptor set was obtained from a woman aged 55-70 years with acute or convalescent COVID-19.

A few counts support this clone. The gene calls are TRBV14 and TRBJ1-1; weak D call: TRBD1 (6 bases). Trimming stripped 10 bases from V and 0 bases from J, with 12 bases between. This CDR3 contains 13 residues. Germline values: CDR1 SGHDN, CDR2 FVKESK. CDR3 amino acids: CATSGQMNTEAFF. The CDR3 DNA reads TGTGCCACCTCGGGACAAATGAACACTGAAGCTTTCTTT. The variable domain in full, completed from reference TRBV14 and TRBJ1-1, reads EAGVTQFPSHSVIEKGQTVTLRCDPISGHDNLYWYRRVMGKEIKFLLHFVKESKQDESGMPNNRFLAERTGGTYSTLKVQPAELEDSGVYFCATSGQMNTEAFFGQGTRLTVV.

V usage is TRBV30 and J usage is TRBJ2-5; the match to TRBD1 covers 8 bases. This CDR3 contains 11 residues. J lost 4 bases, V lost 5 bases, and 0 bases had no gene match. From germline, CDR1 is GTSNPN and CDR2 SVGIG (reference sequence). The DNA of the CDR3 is TGTGCCTGGGGGACAGGAGAGACCCAGTACTTC. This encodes CAWGTGETQYF.

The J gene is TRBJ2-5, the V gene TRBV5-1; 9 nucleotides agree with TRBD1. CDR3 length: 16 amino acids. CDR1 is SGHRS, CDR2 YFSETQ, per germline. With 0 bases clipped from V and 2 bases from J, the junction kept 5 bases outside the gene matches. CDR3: CASSLGIGQGQETQYF. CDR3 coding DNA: TGCGCCAGCAGCTTGGGTATTGGACAGGGGCAAGAGACCCAGTACTTC.

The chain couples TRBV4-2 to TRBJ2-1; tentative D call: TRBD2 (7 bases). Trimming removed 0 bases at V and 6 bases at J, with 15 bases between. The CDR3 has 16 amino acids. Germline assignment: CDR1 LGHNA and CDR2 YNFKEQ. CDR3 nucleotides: TGTGCCAGCAGCCAAGATCTGACAAGGGGGGGCAATGAGCAGTTCTTC. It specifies CASSQDLTRGGNEQFF.

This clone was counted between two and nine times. CDR3 nucleotide sequence: TGCAGTGGACAGAAGTTAGAGACCCAGTACTTC. It codes for CSGQKLETQYF. The V and J genes are TRBV20-1 and TRBJ2-5; maybe TRBD1 (5 bases). CDR1 is DFQATT, CDR2 SNEGSKA, per germline (reference sequence). The CDR3 covers 11 residues. The germline V and J ends were trimmed by 7 bases and 4 bases, with 10 bases remaining between them.

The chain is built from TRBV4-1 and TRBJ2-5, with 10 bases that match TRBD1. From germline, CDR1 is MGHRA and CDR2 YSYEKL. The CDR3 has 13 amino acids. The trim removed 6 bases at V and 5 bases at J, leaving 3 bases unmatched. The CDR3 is CASRRTGGETQYF. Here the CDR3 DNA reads TGCGCCAGCAGAAGGACAGGGGGTGAGACCCAGTACTTC.

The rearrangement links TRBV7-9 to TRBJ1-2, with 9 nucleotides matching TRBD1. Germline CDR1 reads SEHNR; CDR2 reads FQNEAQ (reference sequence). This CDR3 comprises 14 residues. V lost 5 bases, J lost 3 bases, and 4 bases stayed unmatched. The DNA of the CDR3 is TGTGCCAGCAGCCCGGGACAGGGTTACTATGGCTACACCTTC. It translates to CASSPGQGYYGYTF.

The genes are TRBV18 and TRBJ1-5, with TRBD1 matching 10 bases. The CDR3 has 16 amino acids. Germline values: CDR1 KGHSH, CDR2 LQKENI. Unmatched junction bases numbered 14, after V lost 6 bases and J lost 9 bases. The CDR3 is CASSLQETGGLRPQHF. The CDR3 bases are TGTGCCAGCTCTCTCCAAGAGACAGGGGGCCTTAGGCCCCAGCATTTT.

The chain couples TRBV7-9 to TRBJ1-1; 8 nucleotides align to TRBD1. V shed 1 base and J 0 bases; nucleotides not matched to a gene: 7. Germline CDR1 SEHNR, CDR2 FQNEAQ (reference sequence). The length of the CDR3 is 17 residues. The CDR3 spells CASSLDGTGIMNTEAFF. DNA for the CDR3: TGTGCCAGCAGCTTAGATGGGACAGGAATCATGAACACTGAAGCTTTCTTT.

In nucleotides, the CDR3 is TGTGCCAGCTCACCAAAAAAAGGACAGGAGAACACCGGGGAGCTGTTTTTT. Amino acids: CASSPKKGQENTGELFF. The V call is TRBV18, the J call TRBJ2-2; 7 bases agree with TRBD1. Per the germline V gene, CDR1 is KGHSH and CDR2 is LQKENI. With 2 bases clipped from V and 1 base from J, the junction kept 7 bases outside the gene matches. The CDR3 covers 17 residues.

In nucleotides, the CDR3 is TGCGCCAGCAGCCCCGTAGCGGGGAGGGACGAGCAGTACTTC. This gives the protein CASSPVAGRDEQYF. The genes are TRBV5-1 and TRBJ2-7; 8 bases fit TRBD2. Germline CDR1 is SGHRS and CDR2 is YFSETQ. After removal of 4 bases from V and 5 bases from J, the junction contained 8 bases not matched to a gene. This CDR3 is built from 14 residues.

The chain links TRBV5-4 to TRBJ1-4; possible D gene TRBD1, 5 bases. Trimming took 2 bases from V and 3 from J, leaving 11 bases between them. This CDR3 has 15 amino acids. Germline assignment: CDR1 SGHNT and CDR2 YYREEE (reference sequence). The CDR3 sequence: CASSLLGGANEKLFF. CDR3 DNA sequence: TGTGCCAGCAGCTTATTGGGGGGGGCTAATGAAAAACTGTTTTTT.

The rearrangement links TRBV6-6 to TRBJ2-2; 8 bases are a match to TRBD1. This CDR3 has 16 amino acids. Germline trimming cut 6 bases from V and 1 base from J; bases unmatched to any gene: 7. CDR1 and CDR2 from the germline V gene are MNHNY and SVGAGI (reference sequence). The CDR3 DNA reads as TGTGCCAGCAGGCCCCCCGGGACAGGGAACACCGGGGAGCTGTTTTTT. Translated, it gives CASRPPGTGNTGELFF.

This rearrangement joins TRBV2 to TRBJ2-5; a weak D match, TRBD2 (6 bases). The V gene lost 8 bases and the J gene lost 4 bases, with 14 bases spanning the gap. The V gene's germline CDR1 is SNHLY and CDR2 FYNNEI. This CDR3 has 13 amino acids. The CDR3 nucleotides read TGTGCCAGCTGCGGGGAATGGGGAGAGACCCAGTACTTC. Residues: CASCGEWGETQYF.

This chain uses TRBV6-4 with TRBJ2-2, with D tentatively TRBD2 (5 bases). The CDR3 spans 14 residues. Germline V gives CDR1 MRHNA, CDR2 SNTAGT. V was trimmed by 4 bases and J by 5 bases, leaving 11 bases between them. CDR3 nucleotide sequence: TGTGCCAGCAGTGCACTAGGTGTGACCGGGGAGCTGTTTTTT. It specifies CASSALGVTGELFF.

CDR3: CASQGPMNTGELFF. The CDR3 nucleotides are TGTGCCAGCCAGGGGCCGATGAACACCGGGGAGCTGTTTTTT. The gene calls are TRBV11-2 and TRBJ2-2, with a weak D call TRBD1 (6 bases). V lost 8 bases to trimming and J lost 1 base, with 11 bases between them. CDR3 length: 14 amino acids. CDR1 is SGHAT and CDR2 is FQNNGV in the germline V gene.

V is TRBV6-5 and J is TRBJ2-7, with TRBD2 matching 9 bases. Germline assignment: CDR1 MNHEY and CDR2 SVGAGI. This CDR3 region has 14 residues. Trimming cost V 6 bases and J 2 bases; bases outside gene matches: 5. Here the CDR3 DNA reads TGTGCCAGCAGCACCCTAGCGGGAACCTACGAGCAGTACTTC. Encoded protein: CASSTLAGTYEQYF.

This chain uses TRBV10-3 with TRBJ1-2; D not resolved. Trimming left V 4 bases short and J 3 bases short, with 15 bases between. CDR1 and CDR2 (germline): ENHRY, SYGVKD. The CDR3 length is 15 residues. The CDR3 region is CAISVTGKLDYGYTF. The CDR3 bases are TGTGCCATCAGTGTAACGGGGAAGTTGGACTATGGCTACACCTTC.

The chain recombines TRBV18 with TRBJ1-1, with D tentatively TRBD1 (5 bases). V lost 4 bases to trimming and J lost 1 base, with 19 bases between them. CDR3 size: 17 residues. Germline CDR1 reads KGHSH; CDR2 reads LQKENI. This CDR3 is CASSRKGGGNWNTEAFF. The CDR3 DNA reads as TGTGCCAGCTCACGTAAGGGCGGGGGGAATTGGAACACTGAAGCTTTCTTT.

The DNA for the CDR3 is TGTGCCAGCAGCTTTGACAGGGACAATCAGCCCCAGCATTTT. Protein: CASSFDRDNQPQHF. The chain recombines TRBV7-9 with TRBJ1-5; 7 positions agree with TRBD1. Per the germline V gene, CDR1 is SEHNR and CDR2 is FQNEAQ (reference sequence). This CDR3 is 14 amino acids long. The ends lost 3 bases at V and 3 bases at J; junction bases unmatched: 2. Full variable domain (rest looked up from reference TRBV7-9 and TRBJ1-5): DTGVSQNPRHKITKRGQNVTFRCDPISEHNRLYWYRQTLGQGPEFLTYFQNEAQLEKSRLLSDRFSAERPKGSFSTLEIQRTEQGDSAMYLCASSFDRDNQPQHFGDGTRLSIL.

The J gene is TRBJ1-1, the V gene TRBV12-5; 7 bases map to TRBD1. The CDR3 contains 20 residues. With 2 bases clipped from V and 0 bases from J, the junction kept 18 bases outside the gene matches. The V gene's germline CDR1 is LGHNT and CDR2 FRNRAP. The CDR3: CASGLPSETGLGSLNTEAFF. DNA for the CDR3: TGTGCTAGTGGTTTGCCCTCAGAGACAGGGCTAGGGTCCCTGAACACTGAAGCTTTCTTT.

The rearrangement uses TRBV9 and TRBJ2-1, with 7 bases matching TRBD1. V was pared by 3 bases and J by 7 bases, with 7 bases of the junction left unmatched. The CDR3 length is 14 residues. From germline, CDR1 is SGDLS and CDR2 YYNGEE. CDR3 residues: CASSDQLQGNEQFF. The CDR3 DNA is TGTGCCAGCAGCGATCAGCTACAGGGGAATGAGCAGTTCTTC.